The 4 T cell receptor beta chains below come from one sample, sequenced in a study of blood T cell repertoires in COVID-19. Repertoires were generated with immunoSEQ multiplex PCR, while TCRdb's copy carries only in-frame clones and drops some. Among around 200,000 clones listed, about 81% were seen once. Sequencing input: PBMCs or T cells enriched from blood (not recorded which). These receptors were obtained from a man in his forties who had recovered from COVID-19.

The gene calls are TRBV12-3 or TRBV12-4 and TRBJ1-2; TRBD1 might be the D (6 bases). The V and J ends lost 3 bases and 7 bases respectively, with 12 bases between them. This CDR3 is built from 13 residues. CDR3: CASSFRGARGYTF. CDR3 nucleotides: TGTGCCAGCAGTTTTCGGGGGGCGCGTGGCTACACCTTC.

The gene calls are TRBV19 and TRBJ1-4; D ambiguous. Germline CDR1 LNHDA, CDR2 SQIVND (reference sequence). CDR3 size: 15 residues. Trimming removed 5 bases at V and 3 bases at J, with 13 bases between. This CDR3 reads CASSPRRGSNEKLFF. The CDR3 nucleotides read TGTGCCAGTAGTCCAAGACGGGGATCTAATGAAAAACTGTTTTTT.

V is TRBV5-1 and J is TRBJ1-2; 7 nucleotides agree with TRBD1. V dropped 2 bases and J dropped 7; count of bases not matched to a gene: 17. CDR1 is SGHRS, CDR2 YFSETQ, per germline. This CDR3 is built from 17 residues. The CDR3 spells CASSFLGDVAGGLGYTF. The CDR3 DNA reads TGCGCCAGCAGCTTTCTGGGAGACGTGGCAGGGGGACTTGGCTACACCTTC.

This clone appeared once. The chain couples TRBV27 to TRBJ1-1, with 7 bases identical to TRBD1. Germline V gives CDR1 MNHEY, CDR2 SMNVEV (reference sequence). Trimming at V came to 4 bases and at J to 5 bases, leaving 4 bases not matched to a gene. The CDR3 spans 13 residues. The CDR3 is CASSYRGQTEAFF. As DNA, the CDR3 is TGTGCCAGCAGTTATAGGGGGCAAACTGAAGCTTTCTTT.